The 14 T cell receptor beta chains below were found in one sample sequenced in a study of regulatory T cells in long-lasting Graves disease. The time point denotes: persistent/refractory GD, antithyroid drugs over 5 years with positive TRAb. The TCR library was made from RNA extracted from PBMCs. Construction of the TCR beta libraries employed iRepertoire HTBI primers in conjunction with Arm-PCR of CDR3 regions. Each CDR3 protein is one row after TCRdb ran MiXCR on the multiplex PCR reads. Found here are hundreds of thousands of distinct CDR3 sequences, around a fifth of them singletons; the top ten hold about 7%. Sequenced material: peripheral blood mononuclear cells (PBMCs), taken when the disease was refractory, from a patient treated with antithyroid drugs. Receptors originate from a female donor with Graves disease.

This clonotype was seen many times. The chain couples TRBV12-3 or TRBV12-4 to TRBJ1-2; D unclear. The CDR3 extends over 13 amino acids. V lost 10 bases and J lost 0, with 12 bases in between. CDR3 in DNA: TGTGCCACCTCAGAAAGAGCTAACTATGGCTACACCTTC. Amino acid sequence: CATSERANYGYTF.

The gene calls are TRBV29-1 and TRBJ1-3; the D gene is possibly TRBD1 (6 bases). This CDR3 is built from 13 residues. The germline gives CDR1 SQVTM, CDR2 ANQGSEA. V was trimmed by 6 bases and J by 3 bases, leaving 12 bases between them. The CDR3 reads CSVNRDSGNTIYF. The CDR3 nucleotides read TGCAGCGTAAACAGGGATAGTGGAAACACCATATATTTT. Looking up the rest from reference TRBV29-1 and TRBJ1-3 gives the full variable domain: SAVISQKPSRDICQRGTSLTIQCQVDSQVTMMFWYRQQPGQSLTLIATANQGSEATYESGFVIDKFPISRPNLTFSTLTVSNMSPEDSSIYLCSVNRDSGNTIYFGEGSWLTVV.

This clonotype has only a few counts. The CDR3 loop is CASSPPHSLTRDGYTF. The DNA for the CDR3 is TGTGCCAGCAGTCCCCCGCACAGCCTGACGAGAGACGGCTACACCTTC. This chain connects TRBV9 to TRBJ1-2; D is unclear. V dropped 5 bases and J dropped 8 bases, with 25 bases sitting between them. CDR1 SGDLS and CDR2 YYNGEE come from the germline V gene. The CDR3 sequence is 16 residues long. The entire variable domain, with the rest obtained from reference TRBV9 and TRBJ1-2, is as follows: DSGVTQTPKHLITATGQRVTLRCSPRSGDLSVYWYQQSLDQGLQFLIQYYNGEERAKGNILERFSAQQFPDLHSELNLSSLELGDSALYFCASSPPHSLTRDGYTFGSGTRLTVV.

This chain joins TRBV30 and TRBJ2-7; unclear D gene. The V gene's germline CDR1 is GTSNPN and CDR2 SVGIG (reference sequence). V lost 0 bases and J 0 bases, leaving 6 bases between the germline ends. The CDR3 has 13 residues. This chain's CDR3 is CAWSVGISYEQYF. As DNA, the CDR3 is TGTGCCTGGAGTGTTGGCATCTCCTACGAGCAGTACTTC.

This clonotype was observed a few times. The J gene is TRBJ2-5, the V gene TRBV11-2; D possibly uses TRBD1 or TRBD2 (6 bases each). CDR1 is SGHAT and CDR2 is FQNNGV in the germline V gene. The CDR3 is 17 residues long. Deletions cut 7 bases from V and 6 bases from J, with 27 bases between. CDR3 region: CASTPPTGGRDWKTQYF. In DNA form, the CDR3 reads TGTGCCAGCACGCCCCCAACCGGGGGCAGGGACTGGAAGACCCAGTACTTC.

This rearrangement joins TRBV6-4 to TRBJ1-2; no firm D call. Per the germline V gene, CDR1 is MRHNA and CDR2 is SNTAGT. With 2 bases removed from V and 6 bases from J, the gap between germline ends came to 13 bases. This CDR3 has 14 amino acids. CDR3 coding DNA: TGTGCCAGCAGTGACGGGGTCCCGCTGGATGGCTACACCTTC. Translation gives CASSDGVPLDGYTF.

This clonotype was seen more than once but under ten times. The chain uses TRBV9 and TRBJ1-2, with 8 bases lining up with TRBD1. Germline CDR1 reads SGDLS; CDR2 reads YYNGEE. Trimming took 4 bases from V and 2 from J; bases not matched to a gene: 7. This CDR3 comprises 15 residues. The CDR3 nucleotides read TGTGCCAGCAGCCCTGGGGGGGACAGGAACTATGGCTACACCTTC. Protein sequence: CASSPGGDRNYGYTF.

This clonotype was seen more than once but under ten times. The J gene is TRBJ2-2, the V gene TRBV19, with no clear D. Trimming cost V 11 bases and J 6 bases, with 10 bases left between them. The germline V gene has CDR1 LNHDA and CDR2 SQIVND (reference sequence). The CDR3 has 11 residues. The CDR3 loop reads CAVGGAGELFF. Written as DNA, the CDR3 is TGTGCCGTAGGTGGGGCCGGGGAGCTGTTTTTT. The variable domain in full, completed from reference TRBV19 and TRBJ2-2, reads DGGITQSPKYLFRKEGQNVTLSCEQNLNHDAMYWYRQDPGQGLRLIYYSQIVNDFQKGDIAEGYSVSREKKESFPLTVTSAQKNPTAFYLCAVGGAGELFFGEGSRLTVL.

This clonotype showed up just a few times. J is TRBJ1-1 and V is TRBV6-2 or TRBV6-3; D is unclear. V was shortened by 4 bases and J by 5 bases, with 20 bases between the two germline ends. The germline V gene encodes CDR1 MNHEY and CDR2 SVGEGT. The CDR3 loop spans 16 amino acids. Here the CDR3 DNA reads TGTGCCAGCAGTTTCTCGGGTTTCCTGCTGGGGACTGAAGCTTTCTTT. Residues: CASSFSGFLLGTEAFF.

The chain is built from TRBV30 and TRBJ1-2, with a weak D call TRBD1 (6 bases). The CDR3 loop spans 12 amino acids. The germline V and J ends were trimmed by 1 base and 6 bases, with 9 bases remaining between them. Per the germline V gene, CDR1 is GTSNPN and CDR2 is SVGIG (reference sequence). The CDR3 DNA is TGTGCCTGGAGTGGGGGGGCGAATGGCTACACCTTC. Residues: CAWSGGANGYTF. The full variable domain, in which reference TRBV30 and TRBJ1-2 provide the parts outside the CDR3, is SQTIHQWPATLVQPVGSPLSLECTVEGTSNPNLYWYRQAAGRGLQLLFYSVGIGQISSEVPQNLSASRPQDRQFILSSKKLLLSDSGFYLCAWSGGANGYTFGSGTRLTVV.

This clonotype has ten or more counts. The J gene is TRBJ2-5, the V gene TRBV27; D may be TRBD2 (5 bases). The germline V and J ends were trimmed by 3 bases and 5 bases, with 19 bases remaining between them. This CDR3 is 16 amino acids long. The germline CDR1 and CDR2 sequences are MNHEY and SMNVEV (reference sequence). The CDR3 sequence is CASSFGAAGRRETQYF. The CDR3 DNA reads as TGTGCCAGCAGTTTCGGTGCGGCGGGCCGACGGGAGACCCAGTACTTC.

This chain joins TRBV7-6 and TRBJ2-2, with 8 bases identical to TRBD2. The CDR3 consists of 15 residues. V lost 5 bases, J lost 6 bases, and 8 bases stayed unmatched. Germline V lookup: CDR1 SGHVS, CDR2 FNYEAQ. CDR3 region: CASSPRTSWAGELFF. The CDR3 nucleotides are TGTGCCAGCAGCCCCCGGACTAGCTGGGCCGGGGAGCTGTTTTTT.

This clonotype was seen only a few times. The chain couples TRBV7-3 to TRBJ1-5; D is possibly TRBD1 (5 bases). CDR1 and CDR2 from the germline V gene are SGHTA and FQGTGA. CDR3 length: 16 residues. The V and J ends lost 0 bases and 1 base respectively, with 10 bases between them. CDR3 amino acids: CASSLTGGASNQPQHF. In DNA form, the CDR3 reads TGTGCCAGCAGCTTAACGGGAGGGGCGAGCAATCAGCCCCAGCATTTT.

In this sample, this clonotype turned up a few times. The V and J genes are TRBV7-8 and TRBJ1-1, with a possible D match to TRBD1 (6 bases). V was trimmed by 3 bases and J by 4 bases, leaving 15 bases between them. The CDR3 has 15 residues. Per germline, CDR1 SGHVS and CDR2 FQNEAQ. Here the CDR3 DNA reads TGTGCCAGCAGCTTCGGGCAGGGGATGAGCACTGAAGCTTTCTTT. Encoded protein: CASSFGQGMSTEAFF.